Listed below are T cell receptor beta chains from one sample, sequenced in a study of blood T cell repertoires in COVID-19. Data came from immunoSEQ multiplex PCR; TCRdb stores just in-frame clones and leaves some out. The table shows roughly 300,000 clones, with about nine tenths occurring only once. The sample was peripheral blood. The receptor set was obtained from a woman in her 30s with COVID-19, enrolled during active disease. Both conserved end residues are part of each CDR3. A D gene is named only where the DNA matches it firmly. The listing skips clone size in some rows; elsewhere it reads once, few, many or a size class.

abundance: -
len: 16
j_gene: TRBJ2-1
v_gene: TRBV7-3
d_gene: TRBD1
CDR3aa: CASSPLTGVGYNEQFF
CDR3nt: TGTGCCAGCAGCCCCTTGACAGGGGTGGGGTACAATGAGCAGTTCTTC

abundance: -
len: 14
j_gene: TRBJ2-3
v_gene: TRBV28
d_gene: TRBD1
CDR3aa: CASSSQGAGDTQYF
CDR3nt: TGTGCCAGCAGTTCGCAGGGGGCGGGAGATACGCAGTATTTT

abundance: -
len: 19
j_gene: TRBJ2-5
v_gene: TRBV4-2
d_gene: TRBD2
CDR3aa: CASSQDGLAGGPRRETQYF
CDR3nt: TGTGCCAGCAGCCAAGACGGACTAGCGGGGGGGCCGAGGCGAGAGACCCAGTACTTC

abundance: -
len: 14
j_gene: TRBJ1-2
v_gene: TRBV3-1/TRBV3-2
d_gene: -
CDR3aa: CASSQGAGAYGYTF
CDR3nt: TGTGCCAGCAGCCAAGGGGCGGGAGCCTATGGCTACACCTTC

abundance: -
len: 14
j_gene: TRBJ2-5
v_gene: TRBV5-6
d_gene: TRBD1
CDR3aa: CASSPQGARETQYF
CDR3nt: TGTGCCAGCAGTCCCCAGGGGGCGCGGGAGACCCAGTACTTC

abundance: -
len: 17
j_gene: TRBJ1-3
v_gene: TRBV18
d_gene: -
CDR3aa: CASSPKRRGATGNTIYF
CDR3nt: TGTGCCAGCTCACCAAAGAGGCGGGGGGCCACTGGAAACACCATATATTTT

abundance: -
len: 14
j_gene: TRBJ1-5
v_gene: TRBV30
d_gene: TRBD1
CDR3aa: CAWSDGQDYQPQHF
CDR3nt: TGTGCCTGGAGCGATGGACAGGATTATCAGCCCCAGCATTTT

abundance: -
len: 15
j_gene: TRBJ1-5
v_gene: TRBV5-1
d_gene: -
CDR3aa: CASSFGVGVGQPQHF
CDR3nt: TGCGCCAGCAGCTTCGGAGTAGGGGTCGGTCAGCCCCAGCATTTT

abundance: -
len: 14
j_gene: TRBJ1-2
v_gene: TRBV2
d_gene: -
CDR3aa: CASSFDRTTYGYTF
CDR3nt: TGTGCCAGCAGCTTTGACAGGACAACCTATGGCTACACCTTC

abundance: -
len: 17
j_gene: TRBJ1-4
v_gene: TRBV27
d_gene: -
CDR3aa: CASRPRFTGLNNEKLFF
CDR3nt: TGTGCCAGCAGACCTCGGTTTACGGGACTTAATAATGAAAAACTGTTTTTT

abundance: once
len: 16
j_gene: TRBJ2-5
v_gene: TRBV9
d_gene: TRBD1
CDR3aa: CASSQRTGAPGETQYF
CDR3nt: TGTGCCAGCAGCCAACGGACAGGGGCCCCCGGGGAGACCCAGTACTTC

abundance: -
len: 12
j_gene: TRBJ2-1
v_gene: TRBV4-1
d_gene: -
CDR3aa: CASSPRVDEQFF
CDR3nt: TGCGCCAGCAGCCCCCGTGTAGATGAGCAGTTCTTC

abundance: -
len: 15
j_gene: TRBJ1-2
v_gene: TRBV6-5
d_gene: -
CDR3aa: CASSYGRGFRYGYTF
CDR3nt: TGTGCCAGCAGTTACGGTCGGGGGTTTCGTTATGGCTACACCTTC

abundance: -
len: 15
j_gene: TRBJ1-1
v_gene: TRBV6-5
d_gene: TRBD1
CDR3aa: CASSYSGTGERKAFF
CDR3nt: TGTGCCAGCAGTTACTCGGGGACAGGGGAGCGAAAAGCTTTCTTT

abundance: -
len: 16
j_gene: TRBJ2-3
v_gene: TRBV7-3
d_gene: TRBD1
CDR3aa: CASSRGTGGSSDTQYF
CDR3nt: TGTGCCAGCAGCCGAGGGACAGGGGGCTCGTCAGATACGCAGTATTTT

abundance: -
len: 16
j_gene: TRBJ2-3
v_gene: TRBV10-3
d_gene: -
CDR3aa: CAISEMVGGGSDTQYF
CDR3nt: TGTGCCATCAGTGAAATGGTAGGGGGGGGCTCAGATACGCAGTATTTT

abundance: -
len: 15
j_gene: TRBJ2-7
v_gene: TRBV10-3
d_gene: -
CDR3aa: CAISEFSGNSYEQYF
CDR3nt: TGTGCCATCAGTGAGTTTTCCGGGAACTCCTACGAGCAGTACTTC

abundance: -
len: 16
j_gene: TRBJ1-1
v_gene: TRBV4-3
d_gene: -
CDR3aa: CASSQVQGTVYSEAFF
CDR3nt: TGCGCCAGCAGCCAAGTGCAGGGGACGGTGTATTCTGAAGCTTTCTTT

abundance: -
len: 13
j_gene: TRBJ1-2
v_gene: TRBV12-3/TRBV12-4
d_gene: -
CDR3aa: CASSLDPQSRYTF
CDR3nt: TGTGCCAGCAGTTTAGACCCACAGAGTCGCTACACCTTC

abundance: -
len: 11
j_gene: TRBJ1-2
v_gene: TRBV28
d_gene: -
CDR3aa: CASSQGYGYTF
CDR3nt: TGTGCCAGCAGCCAGGGTTACGGCTACACCTTC

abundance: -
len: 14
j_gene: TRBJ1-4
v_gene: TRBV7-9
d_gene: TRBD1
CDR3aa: CAGGQGATNEKPFF
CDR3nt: TGTGCCGGCGGACAGGGGGCAACTAATGAAAAACCGTTTTTT

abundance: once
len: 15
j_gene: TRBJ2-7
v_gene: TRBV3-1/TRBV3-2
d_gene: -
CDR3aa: CASSQAASVRAGQYF
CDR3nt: TGTGCCAGCAGCCAAGCGGCTAGCGTCCGAGCTGGGCAGTACTTC

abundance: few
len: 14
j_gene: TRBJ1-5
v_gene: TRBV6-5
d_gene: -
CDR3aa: CASRAGLGFQPQHF
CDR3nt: TGTGCCAGCAGAGCAGGGTTAGGGTTTCAGCCCCAGCATTTT

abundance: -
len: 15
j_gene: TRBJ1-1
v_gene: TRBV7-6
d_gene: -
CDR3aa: CASSPRPDKPIEAFF
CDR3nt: TGTGCCAGCAGCCCCCGCCCAGACAAGCCGATTGAAGCTTTCTTT

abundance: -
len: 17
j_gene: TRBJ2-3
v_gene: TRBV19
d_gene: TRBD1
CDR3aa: CASSTGQGKGGRDTQYF
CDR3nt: TGTGCCAGTAGTACTGGACAGGGGAAGGGTGGGCGAGATACGCAGTATTTT

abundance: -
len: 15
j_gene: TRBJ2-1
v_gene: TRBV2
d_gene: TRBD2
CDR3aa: CASRRLTSPYNEQFF
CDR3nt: TGTGCCAGCAGACGACTGACTAGCCCCTACAATGAGCAGTTCTTC

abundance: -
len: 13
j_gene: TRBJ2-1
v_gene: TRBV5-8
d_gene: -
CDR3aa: CASSFNSYNEQFF
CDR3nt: TGTGCCAGCAGCTTTAACTCCTACAATGAGCAGTTCTTC

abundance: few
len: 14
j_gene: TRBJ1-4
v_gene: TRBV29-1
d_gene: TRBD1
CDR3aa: CSGRYGTGNEKLFF
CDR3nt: TGCAGCGGACGATACGGGACAGGGAATGAAAAACTGTTTTTT

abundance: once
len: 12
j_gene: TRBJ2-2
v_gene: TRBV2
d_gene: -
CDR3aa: CASRGYTGELFF
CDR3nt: TGTGCCAGCAGGGGCTACACCGGGGAGCTGTTTTTT

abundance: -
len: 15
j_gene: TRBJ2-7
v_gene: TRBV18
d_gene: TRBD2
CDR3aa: CASSPGLAGGYEQYF
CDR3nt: TGTGCCAGCTCACCCGGGCTCGCGGGAGGCTACGAGCAGTACTTC

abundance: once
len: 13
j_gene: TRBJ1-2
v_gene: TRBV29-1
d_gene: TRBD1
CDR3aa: CSVADRDNYGYTF
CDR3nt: TGCAGCGTTGCCGACAGGGATAACTATGGCTACACCTTC

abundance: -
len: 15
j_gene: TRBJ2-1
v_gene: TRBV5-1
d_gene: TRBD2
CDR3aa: CASSPLAGFSNEQFF
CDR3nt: TGCGCCAGCAGTCCTCTAGCGGGGTTCAGTAATGAGCAGTTCTTC

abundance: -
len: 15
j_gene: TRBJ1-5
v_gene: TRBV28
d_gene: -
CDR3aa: CASSLGGRQNQPQHF
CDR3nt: TGTGCCAGCAGTCTAGGGGGAAGACAGAATCAGCCCCAGCATTTT

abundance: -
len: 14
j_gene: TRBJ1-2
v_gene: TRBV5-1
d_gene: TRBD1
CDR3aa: CASSFQDRAGGYTF
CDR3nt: TGCGCCAGCAGCTTCCAGGACAGGGCGGGCGGCTACACCTTC

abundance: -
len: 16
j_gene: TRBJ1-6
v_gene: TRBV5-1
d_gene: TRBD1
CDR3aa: CASSLGPGQHNSPLHF
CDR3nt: TGCGCCAGCAGCCTCGGTCCGGGACAGCATAATTCACCCCTCCACTTT

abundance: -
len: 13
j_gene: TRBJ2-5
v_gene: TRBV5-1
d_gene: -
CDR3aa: CASSLAAEETQYF
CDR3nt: TGCGCCAGCAGCTTGGCCGCGGAAGAGACCCAGTACTTC

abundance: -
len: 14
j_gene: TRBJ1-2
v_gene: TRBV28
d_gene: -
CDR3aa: CASSTPRQGNGYTF
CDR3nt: TGTGCCAGCAGTACCCCTCGGCAGGGGAACGGCTACACCTTC

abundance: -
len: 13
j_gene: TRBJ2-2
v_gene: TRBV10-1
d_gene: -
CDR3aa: CASSDSGAGELFF
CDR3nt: TGCGCCAGCAGTGATTCCGGGGCCGGGGAGCTGTTTTTT

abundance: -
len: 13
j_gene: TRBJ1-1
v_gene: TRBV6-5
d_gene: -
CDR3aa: CASSSTENTEAFF
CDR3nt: TGTGCCAGCAGCTCGACAGAGAACACTGAAGCTTTCTTT

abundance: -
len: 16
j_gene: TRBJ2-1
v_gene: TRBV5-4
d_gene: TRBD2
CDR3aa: CASSPGLAGGYNEQFF
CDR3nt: TGTGCCAGCAGCCCTGGACTAGCGGGGGGTTATAATGAGCAGTTCTTC

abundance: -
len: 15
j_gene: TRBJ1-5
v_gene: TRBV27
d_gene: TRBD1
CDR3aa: CASSPDRGGNQPQHF
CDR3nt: TGTGCCAGCAGTCCCGACAGGGGCGGCAATCAGCCCCAGCATTTT

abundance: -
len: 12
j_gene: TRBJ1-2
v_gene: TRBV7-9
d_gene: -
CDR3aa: CASSWAPGGYTF
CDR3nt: TGTGCCAGCAGCTGGGCTCCCGGTGGCTACACCTTC

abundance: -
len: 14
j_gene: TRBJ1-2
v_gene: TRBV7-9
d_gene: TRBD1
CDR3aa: CASSPTQGDYGYTF
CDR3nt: TGTGCCAGCAGCCCTACCCAGGGGGACTATGGCTACACCTTC

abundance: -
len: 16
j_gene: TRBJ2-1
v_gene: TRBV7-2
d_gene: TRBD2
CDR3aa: CASSPPGLAGVNEQFF
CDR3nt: TGTGCCAGCAGCCCACCGGGACTAGCGGGGGTCAATGAGCAGTTCTTC

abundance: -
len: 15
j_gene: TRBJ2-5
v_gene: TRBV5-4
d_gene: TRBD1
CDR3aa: CASSTGQGAASPQYF
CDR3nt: TGTGCCAGCAGCACCGGACAGGGGGCCGCCTCGCCCCAGTACTTC

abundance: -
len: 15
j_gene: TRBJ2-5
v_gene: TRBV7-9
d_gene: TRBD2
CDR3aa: CASRRGLAGVETQYF
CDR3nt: TGTGCCAGCAGAAGAGGACTAGCGGGGGTCGAGACCCAGTACTTC

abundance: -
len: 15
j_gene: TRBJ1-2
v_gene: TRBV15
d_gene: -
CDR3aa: CATSRDVGQGSGYTF
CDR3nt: TGTGCCACCAGCAGAGATGTCGGGCAGGGGTCTGGCTACACCTTC

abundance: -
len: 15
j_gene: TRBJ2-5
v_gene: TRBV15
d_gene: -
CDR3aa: CATSRDRAPQETQYF
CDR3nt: TGTGCCACCAGCAGAGACAGGGCTCCCCAAGAGACCCAGTACTTC

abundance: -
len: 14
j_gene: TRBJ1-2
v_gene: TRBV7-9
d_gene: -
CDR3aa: CASSLAGGSYGYTF
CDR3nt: TGTGCCAGCAGCTTAGCGGGAGGGTCCTATGGCTACACCTTC

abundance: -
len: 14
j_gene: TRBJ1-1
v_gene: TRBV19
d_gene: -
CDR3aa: CASTPGGRGTEAFF
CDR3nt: TGTGCCAGTACCCCGGGGGGGCGAGGTACTGAAGCTTTCTTT

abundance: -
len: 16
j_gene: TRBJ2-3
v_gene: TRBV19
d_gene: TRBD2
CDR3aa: CASSSLAGGFTDTQYF
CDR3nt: TGTGCCAGTAGTTCACTAGCGGGGGGATTCACAGATACGCAGTATTTT

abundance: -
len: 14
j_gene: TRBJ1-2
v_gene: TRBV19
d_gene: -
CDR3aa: CASSMAGGGYGYTF
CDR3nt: TGTGCCAGTAGTATGGCAGGCGGGGGCTATGGCTACACCTTC

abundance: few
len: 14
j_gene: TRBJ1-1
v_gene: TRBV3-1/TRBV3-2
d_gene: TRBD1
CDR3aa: CASSASDRRTEAFF
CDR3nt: TGTGCCAGCAGCGCCTCGGACAGGCGGACTGAAGCTTTCTTT

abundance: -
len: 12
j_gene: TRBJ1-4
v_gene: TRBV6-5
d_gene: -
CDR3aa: CALGQGFEKLFF
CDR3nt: TGTGCCCTTGGGCAGGGCTTCGAAAAACTGTTTTTT

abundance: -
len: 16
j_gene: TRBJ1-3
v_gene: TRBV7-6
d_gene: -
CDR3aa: CASSLVGGADGNTIYF
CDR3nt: TGTGCCAGCAGCTTAGTTGGAGGGGCAGATGGAAACACCATATATTTT

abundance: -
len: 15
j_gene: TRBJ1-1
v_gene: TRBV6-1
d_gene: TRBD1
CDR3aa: CASSEGGTGVTEAFF
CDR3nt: TGTGCCAGCAGTGAAGGGGGGACAGGGGTGACTGAAGCTTTCTTT

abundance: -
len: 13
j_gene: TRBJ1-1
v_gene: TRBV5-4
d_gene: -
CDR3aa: CASSGNRATEAFF
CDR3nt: TGTGCCAGCAGCGGAAACAGGGCCACTGAAGCTTTCTTT

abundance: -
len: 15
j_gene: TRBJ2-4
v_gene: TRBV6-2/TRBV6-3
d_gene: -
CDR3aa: CASSATRGAKNIQYF
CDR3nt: TGTGCCAGCAGTGCTACCCGGGGGGCCAAAAACATTCAGTACTTC

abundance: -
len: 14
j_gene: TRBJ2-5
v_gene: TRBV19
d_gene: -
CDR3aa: CASSIATGGETQYF
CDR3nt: TGTGCCAGTAGTATCGCGACAGGCGGGGAGACCCAGTACTTC

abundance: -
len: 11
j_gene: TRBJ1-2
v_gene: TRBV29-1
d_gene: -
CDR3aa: CSGATGNGYTF
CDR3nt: TGCAGCGGCGCTACAGGGAATGGCTACACCTTC